This T cell receptor beta chain was sequenced in a study of shared clonotypes between healthy human individuals. The overall study: There were three CD4 naive, three CD4 memory, two CD8 naive and one CD8 memory plates per donor. Overall study results and limits: Compared with memory subsets, naive subsets generally had larger estimated richness.

The CDR3 length is 13 residues. V was cut by 6 bases and J by 2 bases, with 10 bases left in between. Germline CDR1 is SEHNR and CDR2 is FQNEAQ (reference sequence). Study donors comprised healthy, HIV-negative adults devoid of recent acute infection or vaccination. Regarding this clone: Its specificity is unknown.

Original methodology: Junction-only immunoSEQ data arrived without quality scores, meaning filtering differed. This table comes from immunoSEQ multiplex PCR, and its TCRdb copy is limited to in-frame clones, with some not included. That table furnishes V, J and clone size, whereas the DNA furnished D and trimming. The profile shows approximately 1.4 million clones, about 98% of them singletons. Sequencing input: naive CD4+ T cells sorted from blood. The subset denotes: CD45RA+ positively selected. This clonotype originated in a man in his thirties or forties in good health. The chain links TRBV7-9 to TRBJ2-5; no clear D. In nucleotides, the CDR3 is TGTGCCAGCAGAATGGGGTGGCAAGAGACCCAGTACTTC. It translates to CASRMGWQETQYF.